These 29 T cell receptor beta chains were sequenced from one sample in a study of T cells in Graves' hyperthyroidism and ophthalmopathy. From RNA transcripts, TCR beta CDR3 regions were amplified. Researchers ran a first-round RT-PCR on the TCR CDR3 using the HTBI primer set. TCRdb ran MiXCR on the multiplex PCR reads and lists one entry per CDR3 protein. The data show over 300,000 distinct CDR3 sequences, around 13% seen once. The sample consisted of blood. The receptors were sampled from a woman aged 55-69 years with Graves' hyperthyroidism.

This clonotype was seen repeatedly, ten times or more. This sequence joins TRBV3-1 and TRBJ2-5; TRBD2 aligns across 13 bases. This CDR3 is 15 amino acids long. Germline CDR1 LGHDT, CDR2 YNNKEL (reference sequence). Trimming cost V 6 bases and J 4 bases; bases outside gene matches: 5. The CDR3 DNA reads TGTGCCAGCAGGCTGGGACTAGCGGGATCAGAGACCCAGTACTTC. It encodes CASRLGLAGSETQYF.

V gene TRBV6-1 combines with J gene TRBJ2-5; D is possibly TRBD2 (7 bases). The CDR3 totals 14 residues. Germline loops: CDR1 MNHNS, CDR2 SASEGT. Trimming stripped 7 bases from V and 5 bases from J, with 17 bases between. The CDR3 sequence is CASMRAGQGETQYF. CDR3 bases: TGTGCCAGCATGAGAGCGGGGCAGGGGGAGACCCAGTACTTC.

This clonotype was picked up many times. The CDR3 DNA reads as TGTGCCAGCTCACCAACCGGGACGGCCTCCTACGAGCAGTACTTC. Its translation: CASSPTGTASYEQYF. The chain employs TRBV18 and TRBJ2-7; D tentatively reads TRBD1 or TRBD2 (5 bases each). CDR1 and CDR2 from the germline V gene are KGHSH and LQKENI. V was cut by 2 bases and J by 0 bases, with 11 bases left in between. CDR3 length: 15 amino acids.

This clonotype was seen more than once but under ten times. J is TRBJ2-5 and V is TRBV5-4; D unresolved. V lost 2 bases and J lost 4, with 18 bases in between. The germline CDR1 and CDR2 sequences are SGHNT and YYREEE (reference sequence). The CDR3 consists of 16 residues. The CDR3 region is CASSFRTLSTVETQYF. DNA of the CDR3: TGTGCCAGCAGCTTCCGTACGCTATCTACGGTAGAGACCCAGTACTTC.

There are many counts of this clonotype. The V call is TRBV20-1, the J call TRBJ2-3, with D maybe TRBD2 (5 bases). V was trimmed by 3 bases and J by 6 bases, leaving 13 bases between them. CDR3 length equals 13 residues. CDR1 is DFQATT, CDR2 SNEGSKA, per germline (reference sequence). The CDR3 region has the DNA TGCAGTGCTAGGTCAGCGCCGGGGGATACGCAGTATTTT. Amino acid sequence: CSARSAPGDTQYF.

Ten or more counts support this clonotype. The rearrangement links TRBV19 to TRBJ2-7; tentative D call: TRBD1 (5 bases). Trimming pared 2 bases from V and 3 bases from J, leaving 11 bases between. The CDR3 spans 14 residues. CDR1 is LNHDA, CDR2 SQIVND, per germline (reference sequence). The CDR3 DNA reads TGTGCCAGTAGTATAATGAAGGGGAACTACGAGCAGTACTTC. It codes for CASSIMKGNYEQYF.

This clonotype was observed at least ten times. The genes are TRBV5-8 and TRBJ1-2; TRBD1 agrees at 7 bases. CDR3 length: 15 residues. With V trimmed by 5 bases and J by 2 bases, 9 bases remained unmatched. In germline, CDR1 is SGHTS, CDR2 YDEGEE. CDR3 bases: TGTGCCAGCAGTTTTACCGGACAGGCCAACTATGGCTACACCTTC. It specifies CASSFTGQANYGYTF.

The gene calls are TRBV11-2 and TRBJ2-1; D may be TRBD1 or TRBD2 (5 bases each). Looked up from germline, CDR1 is SGHAT and CDR2 is FQNNGV. Trimming took 0 bases from V and 6 from J, leaving 15 bases between them. The CDR3 loop spans 16 amino acids. CDR3 DNA sequence: TGTGCCAGCAGCTTAGATCCGGGGACCAGCCCCAATGAGCAGTTCTTC. Protein product: CASSLDPGTSPNEQFF.

This clonotype came up many times. The V gene is TRBV15, the J gene TRBJ2-2; 7 nucleotides match TRBD2. CDR1 LNHNV and CDR2 YYDKDF come from the germline V gene (reference sequence). V gave up 2 bases and J gave up 7 bases; unmatched junction bases: 13. This CDR3 contains 17 residues. The CDR3 loop is CATSRHKFAGDGGELFF. Written as DNA, the CDR3 is TGTGCCACCAGCAGACATAAATTTGCGGGAGATGGCGGGGAGCTGTTTTTT.

The rearrangement links TRBV5-4 to TRBJ1-1; 7 bases match TRBD1. CDR3 length: 14 amino acids. The germline gives CDR1 SGHNT, CDR2 YYREEE (reference sequence). The J segment lost 1 base and the V segment lost 3 bases, leaving 3 bases of the junction unmatched. Written as DNA, the CDR3 is TGTGCCAGCAGCTGGACAGGTGGGAACACTGAAGCTTTCTTT. It codes for CASSWTGGNTEAFF.

This clonotype has ten or more counts. The chain uses TRBV5-8 and TRBJ2-7; TRBD1 is a possible D gene (5 bases). Trimming left V 0 bases short and J 2 bases short, with 21 bases between. The CDR3 extends over 18 amino acids. Germline V gives CDR1 SGHTS, CDR2 YDEGEE. The CDR3 region is CASSLAPGQGKRAYEQYF. The CDR3 DNA is TGTGCCAGCAGCTTGGCCCCCGGACAAGGAAAGCGTGCCTACGAGCAGTACTTC. The full variable domain, completed using reference TRBV5-8 and TRBJ2-7, is EAGVTQSPTHLIKTRGQQATLRCSPISGHTSVYWYQQALGLGLQFLLWYDEGEERNRGNFPPRFSGRQFPNYSSELNVNALELEDSALYLCASSLAPGQGKRAYEQYFGPGTRLTVT.

The chain is built from TRBV9 and TRBJ1-6; unclear D gene. Trimming pared 3 bases from V and 6 bases from J, leaving 10 bases between. The CDR3 length is 14 residues. Germline V gene lookup returns CDR1 SGDLS and CDR2 YYNGEE. CDR3 in amino acids: CASSGDMGNSPLHF. CDR3 coding DNA: TGTGCCAGCAGCGGAGACATGGGTAATTCACCCCTCCACTTT.

This clonotype was counted at least ten times. The V and J genes are TRBV20-1 and TRBJ2-7; D remains ambiguous. The length of the CDR3 is 13 residues. The germline CDR1 and CDR2 sequences are DFQATT and SNEGSKA (reference sequence). V was trimmed by 1 base and J by 0 bases, leaving 7 bases between them. In DNA form, the CDR3 reads TGCAGTGCTAGAGGGTGGCTCTCCTACGAGCAGTACTTC. Translating gives CSARGWLSYEQYF.

In this sample, this clonotype turned up a few times. This chain links TRBV14 with TRBJ1-2; D gene unclear. The CDR3 is 14 amino acids. Per the germline V gene, CDR1 is SGHDN and CDR2 is FVKESK. V lost 4 bases to trimming and J lost 7 bases, with 16 bases between them. The DNA of the CDR3 is TGTGCCAGCAGCCGATTGACGGAGATCTTTGGCTACACCTTC. It encodes CASSRLTEIFGYTF.

Many counts were recorded for this clonotype. The chain joins TRBV9 to TRBJ2-7, with D perhaps TRBD1 (6 bases). The germline CDR1 and CDR2 sequences are SGDLS and YYNGEE. This CDR3 contains 13 residues. V lost 4 bases to trimming and J lost 6 bases, with 14 bases between them. The CDR3 bases are TGTGCCAGCAGCTCAAGGACAGTCTCCGAGCAGTACTTC. Translation: CASSSRTVSEQYF.

This clonotype was seen at least ten times. The rearrangement links TRBV5-1 to TRBJ1-3, with 8 positions matching TRBD1. The CDR3 runs to 15 residues. CDR1 and CDR2 from the germline V gene are SGHRS and YFSETQ. J lost 3 bases, V lost 4 bases, and 6 bases had no gene match. CDR3: CASSTGQGHGNTIYF. In DNA, the CDR3 is TGCGCCAGCAGCACCGGACAGGGTCATGGAAACACCATATATTTT.

The chain combines TRBV7-3 with TRBJ2-2, with D maybe TRBD2 (5 bases). CDR1 SGHTA and CDR2 FQGTGA come from the germline V gene. The germline V and J ends were trimmed by 5 bases and 4 bases, with 8 bases remaining between them. There are 13 residues in the CDR3. In nucleotides, the CDR3 is TGTGCCAGCAGCCGAACTAGCACCGGGGAGCTGTTTTTT. Its translation is CASSRTSTGELFF.

The J gene is TRBJ2-5, the V gene TRBV7-6, with 11 bases matching TRBD1. Germline V gene sequence: CDR1 SGHVS, CDR2 FNYEAQ. Trimming cost V 5 bases and J 6 bases; bases outside gene matches: 8. The CDR3 runs 15 residues. The CDR3 region has the DNA TGTGCCAGCAGCCTCGGACAGGGGGCCGGGAAGACCCAGTACTTC. This gives the protein CASSLGQGAGKTQYF.

This clonotype was observed a handful of times. The chain joins TRBV19 to TRBJ2-5; TRBD1 aligns across 8 bases. V shed 4 bases and J 5 bases; nucleotides not matched to a gene: 15. Germline CDR1 is LNHDA and CDR2 is SQIVND (reference sequence). The CDR3 consists of 17 residues. The CDR3 DNA follows: TGTGCCAGTAGTAGGGGGAACGACTGGACAGGGTGGGAGACCCAGTACTTC. Amino acids: CASSRGNDWTGWETQYF.

This clonotype was observed many times. The rearrangement links TRBV12-3 or TRBV12-4 to TRBJ2-7; no clear D. The CDR3 spans 14 residues. The V and J ends lost 6 bases and 3 bases respectively, with 15 bases between them. The CDR3 loop is CASSPQVFYYEQYF. In DNA, the CDR3 is TGTGCCAGCAGCCCTCAGGTTTTTTACTACGAGCAGTACTTC.

This clonotype turned up a few times. V and J are TRBV12-3 or TRBV12-4 and TRBJ2-1; a weak D match, TRBD2 (7 bases). The V end lost 11 bases, the J end lost 8 bases, and 19 bases lay between the germline ends. This CDR3 contains 13 residues. In DNA form, the CDR3 reads TGTGCCGTCGCCAGAGGGGGGGTGGATGAGCAGTTCTTC. Translation gives CAVARGGVDEQFF.

V is TRBV4-1 and J is TRBJ2-4; D tentatively fits TRBD1 or TRBD2 (5 bases each). Germline V gene sequence: CDR1 MGHRA, CDR2 YSYEKL. V was clipped by 0 bases and J by 3 bases, with 12 bases between them. The CDR3 extends over 16 amino acids. This CDR3 reads CASSQDPGLGKNIQYF. CDR3 sequence (DNA): TGCGCCAGCAGCCAAGATCCGGGGCTGGGCAAAAACATTCAGTACTTC.

In its sample, this clonotype was seen many times. The chain is built from TRBV10-3 and TRBJ2-2, with D tentatively TRBD1 (5 bases). Trimming shortened V by 0 bases and J by 3 bases, and 14 bases separated the two germline ends. There are 17 residues in the CDR3. From germline, CDR1 is ENHRY and CDR2 SYGVKD. The CDR3 loop reads CAISESGQPVDTGELFF. The CDR3 DNA reads TGTGCCATCAGTGAGTCGGGGCAGCCCGTTGACACCGGGGAGCTGTTTTTT.

This clonotype has only a few counts. The CDR3 sequence is CASSQERMGNEQFF. The CDR3 DNA reads TGTGCCAGCAGCCAAGAAAGGATGGGGAATGAGCAGTTCTTC. This chain uses TRBV14 with TRBJ2-1; D unclear. Germline V gene lookup returns CDR1 SGHDN and CDR2 FVKESK. V was pared by 0 bases and J by 7 bases, with 10 bases between. This CDR3 has 14 amino acids.

At least ten counts were recorded for this clonotype. The chain has TRBV3-1 and TRBJ1-2; D not resolved. V gave up 2 bases and J gave up 8 bases, with 12 bases separating them. Per germline, CDR1 LGHDT and CDR2 YNNKEL (reference sequence). CDR3 length: 13 amino acids. CDR3 loop: CASSQTRQNGYTF. The CDR3 DNA sequence: TGTGCCAGCAGCCAAACCCGACAAAACGGCTACACCTTC.

This clonotype was detected many times. The gene calls are TRBV7-9 and TRBJ1-2, with 8 bases matching TRBD1. The CDR3 sequence is 15 residues long. Trimming took 5 bases from V and 6 from J; bases not matched to a gene: 11. CDR1 and CDR2 from the germline V gene are SEHNR and FQNEAQ (reference sequence). CDR3 in DNA: TGTGCCAGCAGCCTCGAGGGCAGGGGGCTTGATGGCTACACCTTC. This sequence encodes CASSLEGRGLDGYTF. The whole variable domain, remainder taken from reference TRBV7-9 and TRBJ1-2, is DTGVSQNPRHKITKRGQNVTFRCDPISEHNRLYWYRQTLGQGPEFLTYFQNEAQLEKSRLLSDRFSAERPKGSFSTLEIQRTEQGDSAMYLCASSLEGRGLDGYTFGSGTRLTVV.

This clonotype was detected ten times or more. In DNA, the CDR3 is TGTGCCAGCAGTACCTCGACAACCCACTATGGCTACACCTTC. Translated, it gives CASSTSTTHYGYTF. The rearrangement links TRBV28 to TRBJ1-2; D gene ambiguous. V was trimmed by 5 bases and J by 3 bases, leaving 13 bases between them. This CDR3 spans 14 amino acids. Looked up from germline, CDR1 is MDHEN and CDR2 is SYDVKM.

On this clonotype: One end of the junction is discordant with germline, which a read error may explain. As DNA, the CDR3 is TGTACCAGCAGCTCGTGGGGGGACGGGAGCCTCTCCTACGAGCAGTACTTC. Protein: CTSSSWGDGSLSYEQYF. The rearrangement joins TRBV7-9 to TRBJ2-7; maybe TRBD2 (6 bases). The CDR3 sequence is 17 residues long. CDR1 and CDR2 from the germline V gene are SEHNR and FQNEAQ (reference sequence).

This clonotype was detected many times. The rearrangement uses TRBV5-5 and TRBJ2-1, with 9 positions matching TRBD2. The CDR3 has 15 residues. The junction had 6 bases not matched to a gene; V was cut back by 2 bases and J by 6 bases. CDR1 SGHKS and CDR2 YYEKEE come from the germline V gene (reference sequence). The CDR3: CASSFGGRAINEQFF. DNA of the CDR3: TGTGCCAGCAGCTTTGGCGGGAGGGCCATCAATGAGCAGTTCTTC.